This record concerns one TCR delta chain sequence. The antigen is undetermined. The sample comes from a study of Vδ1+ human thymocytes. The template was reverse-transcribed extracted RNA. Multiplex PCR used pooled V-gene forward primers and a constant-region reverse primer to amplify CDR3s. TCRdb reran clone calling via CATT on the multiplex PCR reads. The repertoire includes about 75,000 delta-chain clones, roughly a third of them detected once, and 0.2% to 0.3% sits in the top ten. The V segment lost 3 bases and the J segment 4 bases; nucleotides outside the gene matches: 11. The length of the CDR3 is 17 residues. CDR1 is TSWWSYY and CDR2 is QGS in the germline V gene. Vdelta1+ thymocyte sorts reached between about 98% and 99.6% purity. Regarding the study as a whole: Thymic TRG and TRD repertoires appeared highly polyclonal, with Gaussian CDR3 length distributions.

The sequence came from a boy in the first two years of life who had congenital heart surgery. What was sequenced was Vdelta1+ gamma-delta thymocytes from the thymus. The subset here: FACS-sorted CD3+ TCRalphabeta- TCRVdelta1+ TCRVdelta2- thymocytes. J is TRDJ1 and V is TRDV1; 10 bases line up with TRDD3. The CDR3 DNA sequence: TGTGCTCTTGGGGAGCCTACTGGGGGATTCCCGGGCGATAAACTCATCTTT. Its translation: CALGEPTGGFPGDKLIF.